One sample yielded the 26 T cell receptor beta chains listed below, sequenced in a study of blood T cell repertoires in COVID-19. Repertoires were generated with immunoSEQ multiplex PCR, while TCRdb's copy carries only in-frame clones and drops some. The sample lists about 170,000 clones; over 80% were seen once. The sample was peripheral blood. These receptors originate from a woman of 80 years or more with active or convalescent COVID-19.

The chain joins TRBV10-3 to TRBJ2-2, with D possibly matching TRBD1 (6 bases). V shed 4 bases and J shed 6 bases, with 12 bases lying between them. The CDR3 spans 14 residues. CDR1 is ENHRY and CDR2 is SYGVKD in the germline V gene. The CDR3 coding sequence is TGTGCCATCAGTGGGGACAACCGTCCCGGGGAGCTGTTTTTT. Translation: CAISGDNRPGELFF.

The table lists this clone with a count of one. This chain links TRBV5-1 with TRBJ2-3, with 8 bases matching TRBD2. The CDR3 covers 14 residues. Losses at the gene ends were 4 bases for V and 1 base for J; bases not matched to a gene: 2. From germline, CDR1 is SGHRS and CDR2 YFSETQ. The CDR3 loop is CASSPTSGTDTQYF. The DNA of the CDR3 is TGCGCCAGCAGCCCGACTAGCGGCACAGATACGCAGTATTTT.

The V call is TRBV3-1 (or the pseudogene TRBV3-2), the J call TRBJ1-3; D is uncertain. Trimming removed 1 base from V and 3 bases from J, with 7 bases in between. The CDR3 runs 14 residues. Per the germline V gene, CDR1 is LGHDT and CDR2 is YNNKEL (reference sequence). The CDR3 DNA reads as TGTGCCAGCAGCCAAGGCGGATTTGGAAACACCATATATTTT. The encoded protein is CASSQGGFGNTIYF.

The V call is TRBV7-9, the J call TRBJ1-1; TRBD1 is a possible D gene (5 bases). Germline V CDR1 and CDR2: SEHNR, FQNEAQ (reference sequence). Trimming took 2 bases from V and 0 from J, leaving 10 bases between them. This CDR3 region has 15 residues. CDR3 nucleotides: TGTGCCAGCAGCTTAAACAGGCCCTTGAACACTGAAGCTTTCTTT. This codes for CASSLNRPLNTEAFF.

The V gene is TRBV10-3, the J gene TRBJ2-3, with TRBD2 identical over 7 bases. CDR3 length equals 15 residues. The V and J ends lost 5 bases and 5 bases, in that order; junction bases with no gene match: 10. Germline V gene lookup returns CDR1 ENHRY and CDR2 SYGVKD. CDR3 coding DNA: TGTGCCATCAGTCCTCGGGGGGACGGGGAAGATACGCAGTATTTT. Translated, it gives CAISPRGDGEDTQYF.

The chain is built from TRBV29-1 and TRBJ1-3; 7 bases agree with TRBD1. J was trimmed by 6 bases and V by 6 bases; bases with no gene match: 2. There are 11 residues in the CDR3. The germline CDR1 and CDR2 sequences are SQVTM and ANQGSEA. The CDR3 spells CSVGTENTIYF. The CDR3 bases are TGCAGCGTGGGGACAGAAAACACCATATATTTT.

The V call is TRBV4-3, the J call TRBJ1-2, with D hard to call. The CDR3 contains 14 residues. V was pared by 2 bases and J by 0 bases, with 7 bases between. Germline CDR1 is LGHNA and CDR2 is YSLEER. The CDR3: CASSQTNTNYGYTF. The CDR3 nucleotides read TGCGCCAGCAGCCAAACAAATACTAACTATGGCTACACCTTC.

The V gene is TRBV11-2, the J gene TRBJ2-1; a weak D match, TRBD2 (6 bases). CDR1 is SGHAT and CDR2 is FQNNGV in the germline V gene. The V end lost 3 bases, the J end lost 7 bases, and 13 bases lay between the germline ends. CDR3 length: 14 amino acids. The CDR3 loop is CASSFDLATNEQFF. For the CDR3, the DNA is TGTGCCAGCAGCTTCGATCTAGCGACGAATGAGCAGTTCTTC. Combining the CDR3 with reference TRBV11-2 and TRBJ2-1 gives the whole variable domain EAGVAQSPRYKIIEKRQSVAFWCNPISGHATLYWYQQILGQGPKLLIQFQNNGVVDDSQLPKDRFSAERLKGVDSTLKIQPAKLEDSAVYLCASSFDLATNEQFFGPGTRLTVL.

About this clone: Other DNA sequences in this specimen translate into the identical CDR3. The chain links TRBV6-5 to TRBJ1-2; no definite D call. From germline, CDR1 is MNHEY and CDR2 SVGAGI. This CDR3 has 11 amino acids. V lost 2 bases to trimming and J lost 8 bases, with 6 bases between them. CDR3 coding DNA: TGTGCCAGCAGTTACGGCGGGGGCTACACCTTC. Protein sequence: CASSYGGGYTF.

The chain carries TRBV2 and TRBJ1-1; 9 bases align to TRBD1. Germline CDR1 reads SNHLY; CDR2 reads FYNNEI. Trimming cost V 6 bases and J 7 bases; bases outside gene matches: 9. This CDR3 is built from 14 residues. CDR3 residues: CASRTGTGNIEAFF. As DNA, the CDR3 is TGTGCCAGCAGGACCGGGACAGGGAATATTGAAGCTTTCTTT.

The chain links TRBV21-1 to TRBJ1-1; TRBD1, the D gene given by the table, was not confirmed from the DNA. TRBV21-1 is given as a pseudogene. The length of the CDR3 is 15 residues. CDR3 coding DNA: TGTGCCAGTTACAGGGGTACTCACATGAACACTGAAGCTTTCTTT. Translation gives CASYRGTHMNTEAFF.

The V and J genes are TRBV6-5 and TRBJ2-1; D unclear. This CDR3 is 16 amino acids long. The germline V and J ends were trimmed by 4 bases and 0 bases, with 13 bases remaining between them. Germline lookup yields CDR1 MNHEY and CDR2 SVGAGI. Here the CDR3 reads CASSSGELSSYNEQFF. CDR3 in DNA: TGTGCCAGCAGTTCGGGTGAACTGAGCTCCTACAATGAGCAGTTCTTC.

V and J are TRBV19 and TRBJ1-5; D is possibly TRBD1 (6 bases). Trimming removed 5 bases at V and 5 bases at J, with 10 bases between. The CDR3 runs to 13 residues. Germline values: CDR1 LNHDA, CDR2 SQIVND (reference sequence). This CDR3 is CASSPGDDQPQHF. CDR3 nucleotide sequence: TGTGCCAGTAGTCCAGGGGATGATCAGCCCCAGCATTTT.

This clone was seen more than once but under ten times. The chain recombines TRBV4-1 with TRBJ1-4; D is uncertain. The CDR3 consists of 13 residues. The V end was cut by 0 bases, the J end by 8 bases, with 7 bases between. Germline V gene lookup returns CDR1 MGHRA and CDR2 YSYEKL. CDR3 loop: CASSQDSGEKLFF. CDR3 DNA: TGCGCCAGCAGCCAAGATAGCGGGGAAAAACTGTTTTTT.

The chain links TRBV19 to TRBJ1-3; TRBD1 matches at 7 bases. CDR1 and CDR2 (germline): LNHDA, SQIVND (reference sequence). The CDR3 runs to 15 residues. Trimming at V came to 1 base and at J to 2 bases, leaving 2 bases not matched to a gene. The chain's CDR3 is CASSIGTGAGNTIYF. CDR3 sequence (DNA): TGTGCCAGTAGTATAGGTACAGGGGCTGGAAACACCATATATTTT.

The genes are TRBV5-1 and TRBJ2-7; 10 bases agree with TRBD1. The CDR3 loop spans 14 amino acids. Losses at the gene ends were 5 bases for V and 4 bases for J; bases not matched to a gene: 6. Germline-derived CDR1 and CDR2 are SGHRS and YFSETQ. The CDR3 nucleotides read TGCGCCAGCAGGACCGGGACAGGGGTTTACGAGCAGTACTTC. Its protein is CASRTGTGVYEQYF.

The rearrangement links TRBV10-3 to TRBJ1-5; D gene uncertain. The germline V gene has CDR1 ENHRY and CDR2 SYGVKD. The V end lost 2 bases, the J end lost 3 bases, and 17 bases lay between the germline ends. The CDR3 is 17 amino acids. The CDR3 nucleotides are TGTGCCATCAGTGAGGCGGGGAGTGGGGTTGCCAATCAGCCCCAGCATTTT. Residues: CAISEAGSGVANQPQHF.

This rearrangement joins TRBV27 to TRBJ1-1, with 10 bases aligning to TRBD1. Germline V gene data show CDR1 as MNHEY and CDR2 as SMNVEV (reference sequence). The CDR3 length is 15 residues. V lost 1 base and J lost 4; bases outside the gene matches: 3. The chain's CDR3 is CASSLYGQGGTEAFF. The CDR3 coding sequence is TGTGCCAGCAGTTTATACGGACAGGGGGGCACTGAAGCTTTCTTT.

This clone showed up just once. The J gene is TRBJ1-4, the V gene TRBV27; TRBD1 might be the D (6 bases). Germline CDR1 and CDR2: MNHEY and SMNVEV (reference sequence). This CDR3 is 15 amino acids long. V lost 5 bases, J lost 8 bases, and 18 bases lay in between. The CDR3 spells CASSPSTGPREKLFF. CDR3 bases: TGTGCCAGCAGTCCCTCCACAGGGCCCAGGGAAAAACTGTTTTTT.

The rearrangement uses TRBV12-3 or TRBV12-4 and TRBJ1-4; D call uncertain. Trimming left V 9 bases short and J 4 bases short, with 9 bases between. The CDR3 contains 12 residues. CDR3: CASKEGNEKLFF. DNA for the CDR3: TGTGCCAGTAAAGAGGGTAATGAAAAACTGTTTTTT.

The chain has TRBV21-1 and TRBJ1-1; the D call in the table, TRBD1, was not verified against the DNA. TRBV21-1 is tagged as a pseudogene. This CDR3 contains 11 residues. CDR3 bases: TGTGCCAGCAGAGGACACTTTGAAGCTTTCTTT. Translation: CASRGHFEAFF.

The gene calls are TRBV19 and TRBJ1-1, with D hard to call. Germline V gene sequence: CDR1 LNHDA, CDR2 SQIVND (reference sequence). There are 13 residues in the CDR3. The V end was cut by 1 base, the J end by 8 bases, with 11 bases between. The CDR3: CASSIVAEAEAFF. As DNA, the CDR3 is TGTGCCAGTAGTATAGTTGCGGAGGCGGAAGCTTTCTTT.

This clone was observed a handful of times. V and J are TRBV19 and TRBJ1-3, with D hard to call. The CDR3 covers 15 residues. Trimming pared 6 bases from V and 0 bases from J, leaving 12 bases between. From germline, CDR1 is LNHDA and CDR2 SQIVND (reference sequence). The CDR3 here is CASSLSVNSGNTIYF. For the CDR3, the DNA is TGTGCCAGTAGCCTCAGCGTCAACTCTGGAAACACCATATATTTT.

The chain carries TRBV30 and TRBJ1-5; TRBD1 matches 7 bases. In germline, CDR1 is GTSNPN, CDR2 SVGIG (reference sequence). V shed 0 bases, J shed 0 bases, and the junction held 11 bases outside the gene matches. CDR3 length: 18 amino acids. CDR3 bases: TGTGCCTGGAGTGTACGATCAGGGGGAAGCTATAGCAATCAGCCCCAGCATTTT. It encodes CAWSVRSGGSYSNQPQHF.

The chain uses TRBV9 and TRBJ2-7, with 7 bases identical to TRBD1. The CDR3 covers 13 residues. Germline loops: CDR1 SGDLS, CDR2 YYNGEE. V trimming: 1 base; J trimming: 2 bases; junction bases outside the gene matches: 0. The CDR3 DNA sequence: TGTGCCAGCAGCGTAACAGGGGCCTACGAGCAGTACTTC. This codes for CASSVTGAYEQYF.

This chain connects TRBV6-2 or TRBV6-3 to TRBJ2-5, with 8 positions matching TRBD2. V trimming: 2 bases; J trimming: 4 bases; junction bases outside the gene matches: 9. This CDR3 comprises 16 residues. CDR1 and CDR2 from the germline V gene are MNHEY and SVGEGT. The CDR3 sequence is CASSYGATGTRETQYF. The CDR3 DNA reads as TGTGCCAGCAGTTACGGGGCTACAGGGACTAGAGAGACCCAGTACTTC.